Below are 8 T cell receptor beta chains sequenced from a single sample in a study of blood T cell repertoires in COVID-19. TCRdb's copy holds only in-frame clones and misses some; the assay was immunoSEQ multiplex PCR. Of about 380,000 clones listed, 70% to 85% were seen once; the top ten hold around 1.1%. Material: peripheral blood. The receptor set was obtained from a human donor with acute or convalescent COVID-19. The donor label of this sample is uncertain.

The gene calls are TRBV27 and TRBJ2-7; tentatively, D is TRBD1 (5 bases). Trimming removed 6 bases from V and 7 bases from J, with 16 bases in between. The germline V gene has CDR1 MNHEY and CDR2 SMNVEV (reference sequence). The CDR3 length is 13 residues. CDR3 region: CASRDSSGGEQYF. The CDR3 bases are TGTGCCAGCAGAGACAGTTCGGGTGGTGAGCAGTACTTC.

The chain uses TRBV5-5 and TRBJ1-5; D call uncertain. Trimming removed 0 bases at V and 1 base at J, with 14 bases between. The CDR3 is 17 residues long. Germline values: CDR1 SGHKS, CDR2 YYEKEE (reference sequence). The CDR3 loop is CASSLEAAGLSNQPQHF. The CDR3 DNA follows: TGTGCCAGCAGCTTGGAGGCCGCAGGTTTAAGCAATCAGCCCCAGCATTTT.

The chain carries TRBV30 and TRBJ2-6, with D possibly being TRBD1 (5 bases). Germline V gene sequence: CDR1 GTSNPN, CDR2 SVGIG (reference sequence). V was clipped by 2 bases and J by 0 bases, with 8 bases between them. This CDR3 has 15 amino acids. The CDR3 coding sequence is TGTGCCTGGAGTCACAGGTTCTCTGGGGCCAACGTCCTGACTTTC. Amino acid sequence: CAWSHRFSGANVLTF.

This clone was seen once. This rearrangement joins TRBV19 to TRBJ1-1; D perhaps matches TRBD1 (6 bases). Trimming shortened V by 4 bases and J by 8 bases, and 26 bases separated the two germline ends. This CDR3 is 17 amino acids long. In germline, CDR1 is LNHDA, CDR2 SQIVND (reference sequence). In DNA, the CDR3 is TGTGCCAGTAGTAGGGGTCCCTTACAGGGCGTGCAACCGGAAGCTTTCTTT. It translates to CASSRGPLQGVQPEAFF. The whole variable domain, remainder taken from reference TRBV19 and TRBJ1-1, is DGGITQSPKYLFRKEGQNVTLSCEQNLNHDAMYWYRQDPGQGLRLIYYSQIVNDFQKGDIAEGYSVSREKKESFPLTVTSAQKNPTAFYLCASSRGPLQGVQPEAFFGQGTRLTVV.

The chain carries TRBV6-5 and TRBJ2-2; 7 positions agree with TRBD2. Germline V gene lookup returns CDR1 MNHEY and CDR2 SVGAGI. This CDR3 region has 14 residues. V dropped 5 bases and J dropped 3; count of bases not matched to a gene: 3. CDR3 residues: CASSRDYYTGELFF. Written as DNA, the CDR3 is TGTGCCAGCAGTAGGGACTACTACACCGGGGAGCTGTTTTTT.

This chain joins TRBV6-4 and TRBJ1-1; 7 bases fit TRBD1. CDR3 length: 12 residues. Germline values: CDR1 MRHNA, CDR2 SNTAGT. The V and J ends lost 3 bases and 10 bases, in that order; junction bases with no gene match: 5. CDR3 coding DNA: TGTGCCAGCAGTGATCCGACAGGGACAGCTTTCTTT. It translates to CASSDPTGTAFF.

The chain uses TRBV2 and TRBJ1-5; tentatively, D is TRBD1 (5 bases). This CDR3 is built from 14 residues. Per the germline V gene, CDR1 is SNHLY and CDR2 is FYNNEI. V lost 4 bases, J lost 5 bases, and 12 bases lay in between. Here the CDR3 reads CASSVRGSDQPQHF. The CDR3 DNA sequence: TGTGCCAGCAGTGTAAGGGGTTCGGATCAGCCCCAGCATTTT.

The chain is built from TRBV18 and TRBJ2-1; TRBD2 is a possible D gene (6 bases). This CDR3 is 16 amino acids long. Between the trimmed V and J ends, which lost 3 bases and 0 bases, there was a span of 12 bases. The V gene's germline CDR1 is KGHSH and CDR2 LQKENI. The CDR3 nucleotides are TGTGCCAGCTCACCGGTGGGGCGGGGCTCCTACAATGAGCAGTTCTTC. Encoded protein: CASSPVGRGSYNEQFF.